The clone carrying this T cell receptor (beta chain) was observed a handful of times. No antigen is known for it. The data are from a study of beta chain features in type 1 diabetes. The study's findings and limits: Shorter TCRB CDR3s, moderately but significantly so, marked every one of the four CD4+ subsets in Type 1 diabetes patients.

V gave up 5 bases and J gave up 2 bases, with 10 bases separating them. In germline, CDR1 is LNHDA, CDR2 SQIVND (reference sequence). The CDR3 is made up of 13 amino acids. All of the isolated RNA was reverse transcribed, so expressed TCRB transcripts were sequenced. Clones were sequenced by immunoSEQ multiplex PCR, and TCRdb holds only the in-frame ones, with some missing. The top ten clones hold 0.017% of a sample with under 300,000 clones, about a tenth of them seen once. The sequenced material came from naive CD4+ T cells from blood. The clonotype comes from a young man with type 1 diabetes. V gene TRBV19 combines with J gene TRBJ2-7; tentative D call: TRBD2 (5 bases). The CDR3 here is CASSGEGTYEQYF. CDR3 bases: TGTGCCAGTAGTGGTGAGGGTACCTACGAGCAGTACTTC.